This passage covers 16 T cell receptor beta chains from one sample sequenced in a study of PD-L1 blockade in urothelial cancer. TCRdb's table, derived via immunoSEQ multiplex PCR, lists solely in-frame clones and lacks some. The profile shows tens of thousands of clones, about four fifths of them singletons. This sample's time point: pretreatment peripheral blood. The material sequenced was PBMCs, taken around atezolizumab (anti-PD-L1) treatment. Receptors originate from a woman aged 70-85 years with urothelial cancer.

This rearrangement joins TRBV27 to TRBJ2-7; 8 bases are shared with TRBD2. Trimming removed 6 bases from V and 6 bases from J; junction bases left unmatched: 7. This CDR3 is 13 amino acids long. From germline, CDR1 is MNHEY and CDR2 SMNVEV (reference sequence). The CDR3 loop is CASSHSGTGEQYF. For the CDR3, the DNA is TGTGCCAGCAGCCATAGCGGGACCGGCGAGCAGTACTTC.

The J gene is TRBJ1-2, the V gene TRBV5-6; 8 bases agree with TRBD1. The junction had 12 bases not matched to a gene; V was cut back by 1 base and J by 7 bases. This CDR3 is 16 amino acids long. Germline-derived CDR1 and CDR2 are SGHDT and YYEEEE. The CDR3 sequence is CASSLPPRQGWFGYTF. The CDR3 coding sequence is TGTGCCAGCAGCTTGCCCCCTCGACAGGGGTGGTTTGGCTACACCTTC.

The chain is built from TRBV21-1 and TRBJ1-2. TRBV21-1 is listed as a pseudogene. CDR3 length: 12 residues. In DNA, the CDR3 is TGTGCCAGCACCGAGCGTGAGTATGGCTACACCTTC. Residues: CASTEREYGYTF.

The gene calls are TRBV5-1 and TRBJ2-5; weak D call: TRBD1 (7 bases). Trimming shortened V by 2 bases and J by 1 base, and 12 bases separated the two germline ends. Germline V CDR1 and CDR2: SGHRS, YFSETQ. The CDR3 loop spans 15 amino acids. The CDR3, as DNA: TGCGCCAGCAGCTTTTCCCAGGGGGGCCAAGAGACCCAGTACTTC. Protein: CASSFSQGGQETQYF.

The rearrangement uses TRBV13 and TRBJ2-7; 10 nucleotides align to TRBD1. The junction had 9 bases not matched to a gene; V was cut back by 5 bases and J by 5 bases. The CDR3 has 15 amino acids. Germline-derived CDR1 and CDR2 are PRHDT and FYEKMQ (reference sequence). CDR3 sequence (DNA): TGTGCCAGCAGCCCGGCTGACAGGGGGCTCAACGAGCAGTACTTC. Protein product: CASSPADRGLNEQYF.

CDR3 coding DNA: TGTGCCAGCTCACCACCGGGAGAGTATGGCTACACCTTC. Translating it yields CASSPPGEYGYTF. The chain couples TRBV18 to TRBJ1-2; D not resolved. V was pared by 0 bases and J by 5 bases, with 7 bases between. Germline values: CDR1 KGHSH, CDR2 LQKENI. This CDR3 has 13 amino acids.

J is TRBJ2-7 and V is TRBV30, with 10 bases aligning to TRBD2. Per germline, CDR1 GTSNPN and CDR2 SVGIG (reference sequence). The CDR3 loop spans 15 amino acids. V was clipped by 2 bases and J by 0 bases; unmatched bases: 4. The CDR3 loop reads CAWSLTSGLSYEQYF. The CDR3, as DNA: TGTGCCTGGAGTTTGACTAGCGGGCTCTCCTACGAGCAGTACTTC.

The gene calls are TRBV10-3 and TRBJ1-2; D possibly corresponds to TRBD1 (6 bases). Germline-derived CDR1 and CDR2 are ENHRY and SYGVKD. Trimming left V 5 bases short and J 8 bases short, with 21 bases between. This CDR3 region has 15 residues. The CDR3 region is CAISFNGGGAGGYTF. In DNA form, the CDR3 reads TGTGCCATCAGTTTCAACGGTGGGGGCGCAGGGGGCTACACCTTC.

The CDR3 loop is CASSFEAGQYEQYF. In nucleotides, the CDR3 is TGTGCCAGCAGTTTTGAGGCCGGTCAGTACGAGCAGTACTTC. The chain has TRBV28 and TRBJ2-7, with unresolved D. This CDR3 is 14 amino acids long. Germline CDR1 and CDR2: MDHEN and SYDVKM. V lost 3 bases and J 4 bases, leaving 13 bases between the germline ends.

The genes are TRBV25-1 and TRBJ2-7; weak D call: TRBD2 (6 bases). The CDR3 is made up of 17 amino acids. With 3 bases removed from V and 0 bases from J, the gap between germline ends came to 18 bases. Germline-derived CDR1 and CDR2 are MGHDK and SYGVNS. The CDR3 DNA reads TGTGCCAGCAGTGACCCGACTAGTAAGGGACTCTCCTACGAGCAGTACTTC. It encodes CASSDPTSKGLSYEQYF.

The CDR3 spells CASSSVSREGAEAFF. In DNA form, the CDR3 reads TGTGCCAGCAGCTCCGTCTCCCGGGAGGGCGCTGAAGCTTTCTTT. The rearrangement joins TRBV7-2 to TRBJ1-1; no reliable D call. CDR3 length equals 15 residues. Trimming shortened V by 4 bases and J by 6 bases, and 18 bases separated the two germline ends. CDR1 is SGHTA and CDR2 is FQGNSA in the germline V gene.

This chain joins TRBV7-2 and TRBJ1-2; D is ambiguous. The germline V gene encodes CDR1 SGHTA and CDR2 FQGNSA. The CDR3 spans 13 residues. The germline V and J ends were trimmed by 5 bases and 4 bases, with 11 bases remaining between them. The CDR3 loop is CASSRSTSYGYTF. CDR3 DNA: TGTGCCAGCAGCCGCTCAACGAGCTATGGCTACACCTTC.

This clone was seen a single time. The chain has TRBV7-6 and TRBJ2-7, with TRBD2 identical over 9 bases. CDR1 SGHVS and CDR2 FNYEAQ come from the germline V gene. This CDR3 comprises 15 residues. V shed 2 bases, J shed 2 bases, and the junction held 4 bases outside the gene matches. Here the CDR3 reads CASSLPAGGTYEQYF. The DNA of the CDR3 is TGTGCCAGCAGCTTACCAGCGGGGGGAACCTACGAGCAGTACTTC.

This clone was picked up one time. The chain couples TRBV11-2 to TRBJ2-7, with TRBD1 identical over 11 bases. With V trimmed by 5 bases and J by 3 bases, 3 bases remained unmatched. This CDR3 is built from 14 residues. Germline assignment: CDR1 SGHAT and CDR2 FQNNGV. The CDR3 loop reads CASSRGTGGYEQYF. The CDR3 DNA follows: TGTGCCAGCAGCCGCGGGACAGGGGGCTACGAGCAGTACTTC.

This chain joins TRBV5-1 and TRBJ2-3; D gene uncertain. V was cut by 3 bases and J by 1 base, with 6 bases left in between. The CDR3 is made up of 13 amino acids. CDR1 is SGHRS and CDR2 is YFSETQ in the germline V gene. CDR3 protein: CASSSSGTDTQYF. The CDR3 DNA follows: TGCGCCAGCAGCTCTTCGGGCACAGATACGCAGTATTTT.

In this sample, this clone turned up many times. The genes are TRBV4-1 and TRBJ2-7; 8 bases are shared with TRBD1. The CDR3 runs 18 residues. From germline, CDR1 is MGHRA and CDR2 YSYEKL. The ends lost 1 base at V and 6 bases at J; junction bases unmatched: 17. This chain's CDR3 is CASSQVYYGTGELREQYF. The DNA for the CDR3 is TGCGCCAGCAGCCAAGTATACTACGGGACAGGAGAGTTACGCGAGCAGTACTTC.